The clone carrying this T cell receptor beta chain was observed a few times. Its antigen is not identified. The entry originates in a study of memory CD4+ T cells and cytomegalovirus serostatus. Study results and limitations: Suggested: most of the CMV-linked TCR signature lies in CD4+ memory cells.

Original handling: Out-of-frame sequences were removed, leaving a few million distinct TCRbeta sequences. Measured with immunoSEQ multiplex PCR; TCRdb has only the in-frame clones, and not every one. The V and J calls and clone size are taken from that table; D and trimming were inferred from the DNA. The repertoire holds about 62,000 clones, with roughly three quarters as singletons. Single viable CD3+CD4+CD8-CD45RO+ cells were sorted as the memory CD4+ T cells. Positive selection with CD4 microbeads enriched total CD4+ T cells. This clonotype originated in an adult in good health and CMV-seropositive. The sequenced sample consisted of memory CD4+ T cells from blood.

The CDR3 nucleotides are TGCGCCAGCAGCTTGGGAGTTAGCGGGGGCTACACAGATACGCAGTATTTT. It codes for CASSLGVSGGYTDTQYF. This rearrangement joins TRBV5-1 to TRBJ2-3; 9 positions agree with TRBD2. Germline loops: CDR1 SGHRS, CDR2 YFSETQ. Trimming cost V 0 bases and J 2 bases; bases outside gene matches: 7. The CDR3 consists of 17 residues. Based on the CDR3 plus reference TRBV5-1 and TRBJ2-3, the full variable domain is KAGVTQTPRYLIKTRGQQVTLSCSPISGHRSVSWYQQTPGQGLQFLFEYFSETQRNKGNFPGRFSGRQFSNSRSEMNVSTLELGDSALYLCASSLGVSGGYTDTQYFGPGTRLTVL.